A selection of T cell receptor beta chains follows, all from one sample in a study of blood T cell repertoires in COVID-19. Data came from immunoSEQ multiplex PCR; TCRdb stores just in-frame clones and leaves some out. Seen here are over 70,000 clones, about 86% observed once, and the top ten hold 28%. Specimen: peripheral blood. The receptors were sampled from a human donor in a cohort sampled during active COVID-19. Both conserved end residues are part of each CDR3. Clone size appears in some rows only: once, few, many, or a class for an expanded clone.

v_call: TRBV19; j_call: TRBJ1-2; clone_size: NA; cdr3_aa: CASSTSRQNDGYTF
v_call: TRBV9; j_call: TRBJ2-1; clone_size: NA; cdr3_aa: CASSVTSGDYNEQFF
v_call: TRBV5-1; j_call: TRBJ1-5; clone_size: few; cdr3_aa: CASSWSSDQPQHF
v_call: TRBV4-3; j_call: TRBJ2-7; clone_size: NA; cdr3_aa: CASSQDMLGQASYEQYF
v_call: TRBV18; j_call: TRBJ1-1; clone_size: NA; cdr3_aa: CASSLEQGARTEAFF
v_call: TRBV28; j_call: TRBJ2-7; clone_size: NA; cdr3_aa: CASSYVARGGREPYF
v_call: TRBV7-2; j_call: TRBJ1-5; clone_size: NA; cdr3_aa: CASSLDQGSNQPQHF
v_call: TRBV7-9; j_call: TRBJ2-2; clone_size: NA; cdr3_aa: CASKQASNTGELFF
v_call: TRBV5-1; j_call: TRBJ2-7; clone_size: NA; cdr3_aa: CASSIGTDAFSHEQYF
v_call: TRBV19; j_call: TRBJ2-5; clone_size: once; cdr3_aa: CASSIGHVRQETQYF
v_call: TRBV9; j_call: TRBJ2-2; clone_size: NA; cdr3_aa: CASSPTGIGELFF
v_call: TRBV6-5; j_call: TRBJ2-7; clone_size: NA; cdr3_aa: CASPGQGVLGQYF
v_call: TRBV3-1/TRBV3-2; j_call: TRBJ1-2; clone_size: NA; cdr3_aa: CASSQVGGYGYTF
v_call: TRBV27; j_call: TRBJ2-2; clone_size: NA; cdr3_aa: CASSLTRDTGELFF
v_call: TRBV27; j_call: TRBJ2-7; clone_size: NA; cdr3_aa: CASSFSFRTYEQYF
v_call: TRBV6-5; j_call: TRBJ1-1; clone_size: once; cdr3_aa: CASSHGQPNTEAFF
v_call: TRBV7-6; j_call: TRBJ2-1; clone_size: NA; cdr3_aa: CASSAVGFASGEQFF
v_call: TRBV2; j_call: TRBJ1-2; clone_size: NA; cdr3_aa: CASSETPTGGTF
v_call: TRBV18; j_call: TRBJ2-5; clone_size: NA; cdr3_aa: CASSPPRGHQETQYF
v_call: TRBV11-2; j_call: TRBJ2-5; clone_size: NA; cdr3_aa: CASSLVGSSQETQYF